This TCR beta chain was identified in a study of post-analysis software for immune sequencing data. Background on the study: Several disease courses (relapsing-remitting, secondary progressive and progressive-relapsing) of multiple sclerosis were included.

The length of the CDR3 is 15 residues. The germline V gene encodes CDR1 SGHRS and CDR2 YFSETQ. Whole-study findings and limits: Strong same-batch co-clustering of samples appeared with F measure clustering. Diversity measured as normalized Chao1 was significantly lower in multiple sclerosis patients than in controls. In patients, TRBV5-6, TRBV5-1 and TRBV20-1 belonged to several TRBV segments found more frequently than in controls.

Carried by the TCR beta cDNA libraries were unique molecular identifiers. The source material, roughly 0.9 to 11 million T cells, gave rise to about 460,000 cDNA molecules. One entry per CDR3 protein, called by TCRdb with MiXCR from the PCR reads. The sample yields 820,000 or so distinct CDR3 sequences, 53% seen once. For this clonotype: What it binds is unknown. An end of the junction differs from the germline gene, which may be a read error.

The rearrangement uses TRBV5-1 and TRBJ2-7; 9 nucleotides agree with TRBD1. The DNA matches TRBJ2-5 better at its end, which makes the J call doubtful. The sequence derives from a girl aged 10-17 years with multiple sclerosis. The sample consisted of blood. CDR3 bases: TGCGTCAGCAGCACTACAGGGGGCGCAGAGGAGACCCAGTACTTC. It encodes CVSSTTGGAEETQYF.